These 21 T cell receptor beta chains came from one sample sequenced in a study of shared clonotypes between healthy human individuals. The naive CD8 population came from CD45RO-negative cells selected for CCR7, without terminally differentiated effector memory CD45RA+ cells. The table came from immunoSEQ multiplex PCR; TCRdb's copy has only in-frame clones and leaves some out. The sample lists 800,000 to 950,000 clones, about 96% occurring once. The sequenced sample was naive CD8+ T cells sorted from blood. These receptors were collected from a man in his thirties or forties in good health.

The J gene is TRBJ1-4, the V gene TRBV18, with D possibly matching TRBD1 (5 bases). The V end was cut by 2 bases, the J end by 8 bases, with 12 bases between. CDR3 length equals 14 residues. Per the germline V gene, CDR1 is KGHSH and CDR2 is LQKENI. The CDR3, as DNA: TGTGCCAGCTCACCAACAGGTTTTGGGGAAAAACTGTTTTTT. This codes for CASSPTGFGEKLFF.

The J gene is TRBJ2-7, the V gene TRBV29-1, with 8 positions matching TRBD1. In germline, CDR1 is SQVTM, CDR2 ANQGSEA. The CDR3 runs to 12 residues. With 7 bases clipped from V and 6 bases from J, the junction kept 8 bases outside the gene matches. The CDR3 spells CSAGDRSLEQYF. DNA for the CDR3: TGCAGCGCGGGGGACAGGTCCCTCGAGCAGTACTTC.

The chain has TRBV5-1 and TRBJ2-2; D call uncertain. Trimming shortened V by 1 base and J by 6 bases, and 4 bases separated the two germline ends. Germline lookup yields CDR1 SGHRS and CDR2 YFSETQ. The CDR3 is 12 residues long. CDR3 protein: CASSLSSGELFF. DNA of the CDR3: TGCGCCAGCAGCTTGAGCTCCGGGGAGCTGTTTTTT.

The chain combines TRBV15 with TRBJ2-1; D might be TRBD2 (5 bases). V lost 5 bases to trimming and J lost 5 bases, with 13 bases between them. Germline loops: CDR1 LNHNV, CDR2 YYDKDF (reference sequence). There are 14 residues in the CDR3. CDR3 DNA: TGTGCCACCAGCCCTGAGTTGGGAGACAATGAGCAGTTCTTC. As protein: CATSPELGDNEQFF.

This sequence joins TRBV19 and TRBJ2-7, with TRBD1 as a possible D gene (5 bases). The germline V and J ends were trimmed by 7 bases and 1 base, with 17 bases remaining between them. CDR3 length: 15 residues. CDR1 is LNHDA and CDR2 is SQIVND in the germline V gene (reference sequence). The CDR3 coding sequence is TGTGCCAGTAAGCCCCGAGAGGCAGGGTCCTACGAGCAGTACTTC. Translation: CASKPREAGSYEQYF.

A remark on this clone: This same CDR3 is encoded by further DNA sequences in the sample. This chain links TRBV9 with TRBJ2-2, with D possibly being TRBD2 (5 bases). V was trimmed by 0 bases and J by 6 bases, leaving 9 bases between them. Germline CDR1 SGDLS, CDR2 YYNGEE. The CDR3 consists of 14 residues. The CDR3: CASSVGGRAGELFF. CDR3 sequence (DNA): TGTGCCAGCAGCGTAGGAGGGAGAGCCGGGGAGCTGTTTTTT.

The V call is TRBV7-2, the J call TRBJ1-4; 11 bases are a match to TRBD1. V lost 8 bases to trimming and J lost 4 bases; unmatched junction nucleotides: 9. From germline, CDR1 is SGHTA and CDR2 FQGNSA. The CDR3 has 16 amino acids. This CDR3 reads CASSKDRGQVNEKLFF. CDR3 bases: TGTGCCAGCTCGAAGGACAGGGGGCAAGTTAATGAAAAACTGTTTTTT.

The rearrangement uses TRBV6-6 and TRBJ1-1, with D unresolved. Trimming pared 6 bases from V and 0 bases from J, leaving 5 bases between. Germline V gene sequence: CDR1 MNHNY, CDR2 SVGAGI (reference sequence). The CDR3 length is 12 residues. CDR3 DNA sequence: TGTGCCAGCAGAGACATGAACACTGAAGCTTTCTTT. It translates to CASRDMNTEAFF.

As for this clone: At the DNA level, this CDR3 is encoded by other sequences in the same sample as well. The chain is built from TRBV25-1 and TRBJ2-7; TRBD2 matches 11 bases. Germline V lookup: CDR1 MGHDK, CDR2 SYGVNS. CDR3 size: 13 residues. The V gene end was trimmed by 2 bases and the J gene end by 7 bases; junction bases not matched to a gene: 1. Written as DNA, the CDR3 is TGTGCCAGCAGTGAACTAGCGGGGGGAGAGCAGTACTTC. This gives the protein CASSELAGGEQYF.

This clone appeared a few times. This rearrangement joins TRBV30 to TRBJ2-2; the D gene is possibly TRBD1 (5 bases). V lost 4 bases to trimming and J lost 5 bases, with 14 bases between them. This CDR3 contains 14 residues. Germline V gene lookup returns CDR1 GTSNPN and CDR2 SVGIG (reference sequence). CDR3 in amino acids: CAWTGIPRTGELFF. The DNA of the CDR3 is TGTGCCTGGACAGGGATTCCGAGGACCGGGGAGCTGTTTTTT. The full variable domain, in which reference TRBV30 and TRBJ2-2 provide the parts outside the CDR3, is SQTIHQWPATLVQPVGSPLSLECTVEGTSNPNLYWYRQAAGRGLQLLFYSVGIGQISSEVPQNLSASRPQDRQFILSSKKLLLSDSGFYLCAWTGIPRTGELFFGEGSRLTVL.

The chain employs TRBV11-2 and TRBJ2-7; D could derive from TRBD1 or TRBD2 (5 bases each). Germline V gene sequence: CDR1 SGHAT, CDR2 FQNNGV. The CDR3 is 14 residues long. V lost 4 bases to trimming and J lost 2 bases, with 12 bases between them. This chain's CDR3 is CASSSQWGPYEQYF. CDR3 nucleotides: TGTGCCAGCAGCTCACAATGGGGACCCTACGAGCAGTACTTC.

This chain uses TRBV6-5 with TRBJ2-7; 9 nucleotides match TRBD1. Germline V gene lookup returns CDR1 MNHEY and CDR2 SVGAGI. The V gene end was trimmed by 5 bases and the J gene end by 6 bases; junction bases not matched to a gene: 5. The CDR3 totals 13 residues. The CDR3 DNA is TGTGCCAGCAGTCCGGGACAGGGAGGCGAGCAGTACTTC. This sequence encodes CASSPGQGGEQYF.

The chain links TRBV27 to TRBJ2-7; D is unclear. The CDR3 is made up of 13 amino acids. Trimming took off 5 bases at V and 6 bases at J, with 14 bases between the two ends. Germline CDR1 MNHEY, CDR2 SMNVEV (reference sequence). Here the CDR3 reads CASSRSGPREQYF. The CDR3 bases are TGTGCCAGCAGTAGGTCAGGTCCTCGCGAGCAGTACTTC.

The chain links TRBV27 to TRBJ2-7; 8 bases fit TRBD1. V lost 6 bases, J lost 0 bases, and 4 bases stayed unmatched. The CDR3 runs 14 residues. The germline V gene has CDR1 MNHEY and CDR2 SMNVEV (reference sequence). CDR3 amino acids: CASRAGTGSYEQYF. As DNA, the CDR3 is TGTGCCAGCAGGGCCGGGACAGGCTCCTACGAGCAGTACTTC.

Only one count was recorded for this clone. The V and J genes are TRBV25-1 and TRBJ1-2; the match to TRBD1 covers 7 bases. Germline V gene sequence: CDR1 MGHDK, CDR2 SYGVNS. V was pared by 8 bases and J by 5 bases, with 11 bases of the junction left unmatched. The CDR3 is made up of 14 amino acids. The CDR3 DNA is TGTGCCAGCTCTCCCGGGACAGCAATTTATGGCTACACCTTC. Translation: CASSPGTAIYGYTF.

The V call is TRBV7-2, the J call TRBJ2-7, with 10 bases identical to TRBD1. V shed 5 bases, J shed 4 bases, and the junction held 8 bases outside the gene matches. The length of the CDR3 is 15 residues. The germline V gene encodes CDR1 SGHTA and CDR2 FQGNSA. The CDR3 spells CASSQGTGERYEQYF. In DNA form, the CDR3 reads TGTGCCAGCAGCCAGGGGACAGGGGAGAGGTACGAGCAGTACTTC. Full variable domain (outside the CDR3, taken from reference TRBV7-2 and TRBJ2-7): GAGVSQSPSNKVTEKGKDVELRCDPISGHTALYWYRQSLGQGLEFLIYFQGNSAPDKSGLPSDRFSAERTGGSVSTLTIQRTQQEDSAVYLCASSQGTGERYEQYFGPGTRLTVT.

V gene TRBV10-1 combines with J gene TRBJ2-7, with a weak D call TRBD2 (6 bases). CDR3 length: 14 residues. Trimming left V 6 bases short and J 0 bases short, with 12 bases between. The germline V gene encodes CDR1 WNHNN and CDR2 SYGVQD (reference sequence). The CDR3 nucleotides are TGCGCCAGCAGCGCTACTAGCAACTCCTACGAGCAGTACTTC. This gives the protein CASSATSNSYEQYF.

CDR3 nucleotide sequence: TGCGCCAGCATCATAAAAGAGGTCACCGGGGAGCTGTTTTTT. It is translated as CASIIKEVTGELFF. The rearrangement joins TRBV23-1 to TRBJ2-2; D is unresolved. TRBV23-1 is an ORF; its function is uncertain. Trimming pared 7 bases from V and 4 bases from J, leaving 13 bases between. The CDR3 has 14 amino acids.

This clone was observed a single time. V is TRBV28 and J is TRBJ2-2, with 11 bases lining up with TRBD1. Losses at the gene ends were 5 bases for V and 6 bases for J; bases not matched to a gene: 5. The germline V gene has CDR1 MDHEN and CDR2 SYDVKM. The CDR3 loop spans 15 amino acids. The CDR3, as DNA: TGTGCCAGCAGTGACGGGACAGGGGGTCCCGGGGAGCTGTTTTTT. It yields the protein CASSDGTGGPGELFF.

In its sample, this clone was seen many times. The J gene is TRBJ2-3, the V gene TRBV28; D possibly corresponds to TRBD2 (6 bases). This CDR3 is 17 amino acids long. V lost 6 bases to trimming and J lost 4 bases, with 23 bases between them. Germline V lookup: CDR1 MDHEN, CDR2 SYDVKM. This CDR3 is CASSEEEGMVMADTQYF. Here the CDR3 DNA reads TGTGCCAGCAGCGAAGAGGAGGGAATGGTGATGGCAGATACGCAGTATTTT.

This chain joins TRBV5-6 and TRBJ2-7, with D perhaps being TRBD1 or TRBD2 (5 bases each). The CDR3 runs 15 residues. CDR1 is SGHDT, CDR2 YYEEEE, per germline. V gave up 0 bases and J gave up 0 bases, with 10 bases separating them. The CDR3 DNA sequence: TGTGCCAGCAGCTTGGGAGGGACGGTCTCCTACGAGCAGTACTTC. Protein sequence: CASSLGGTVSYEQYF.